One sample yielded the 30 T cell receptor beta chains listed below, sequenced in a study of T cell responses to AZD1222 COVID-19 vaccine. The data were produced by immunoSEQ multiplex PCR, yet TCRdb's version contains in-frame clones alone and is incomplete. The sample carries around 150,000 clones, 90% recorded once. This specimen consisted of peripheral blood, obtained 28 days after the second AZD1222 dose. These TCRs come from an adult who received the AZD1222 COVID-19 vaccine.

This chain connects TRBV3-1 (or the pseudogene TRBV3-2) to TRBJ2-7; D ambiguous. CDR3 length: 14 residues. Germline V gene lookup returns CDR1 LGHDT and CDR2 YNNKEL (reference sequence). Trimming took 2 bases from V and 0 from J, leaving 8 bases between them. The CDR3 loop is CASSQRTFSYEQYF. CDR3 nucleotides: TGTGCCAGCAGCCAACGGACGTTCTCCTACGAGCAGTACTTC.

As to this clone: The germline gene is not matched at one end of the junction; a read error may be the cause. The J gene is TRBJ1-1, the V gene TRBV6-5; TRBD1 is a possible D gene (6 bases). Germline values: CDR1 MNHEY, CDR2 SVGAGI. The CDR3 extends over 14 amino acids. CDR3 DNA sequence: TGTGCCAGCAGTGACTCAACAGGGAAGACTGAAGCTTTCTTT. It translates to CASSDSTGKTEAFF.

J is TRBJ2-1 and V is TRBV6-2 or TRBV6-3; 11 bases fit TRBD2. The junction had 7 bases not matched to a gene; V was cut back by 4 bases and J by 8 bases. The CDR3 has 15 amino acids. Looked up from germline, CDR1 is MNHEY and CDR2 is SVGEGT. In DNA, the CDR3 is TGTGCCAGCAGTTCCGGCACTAGCGGGAGTTATGAGCAGTTCTTC. Amino acids: CASSSGTSGSYEQFF.

V is TRBV30 and J is TRBJ1-3, with D perhaps matching TRBD1 (5 bases). This CDR3 is built from 14 residues. V was cut by 0 bases and J by 2 bases, with 8 bases left in between. Germline CDR1 reads GTSNPN; CDR2 reads SVGIG (reference sequence). CDR3 in DNA: TGTGCCTGGAGTGTAAAACAGGCTGGAAACACCATATATTTT. Translated, it gives CAWSVKQAGNTIYF.

The chain carries TRBV28 and TRBJ1-1; D gene unclear. This CDR3 is 16 amino acids long. Germline lookup yields CDR1 MDHEN and CDR2 SYDVKM. Trimming cost V 4 bases and J 3 bases, with 18 bases left between them. CDR3 sequence: CASSSPGSRLDTEAFF. CDR3 coding DNA: TGTGCCAGCAGTTCCCCGGGATCTAGGTTGGACACTGAAGCTTTCTTT.

The J gene is TRBJ1-1, the V gene TRBV6-2 or TRBV6-3, with 7 bases fitting TRBD1. Looked up from germline, CDR1 is MNHEY and CDR2 is SVGEGT. There are 16 residues in the CDR3. Trimming took 2 bases from V and 3 from J; bases not matched to a gene: 9. The CDR3 coding sequence is TGTGCCAGCAGTTACCGACAGGGCTATTTGGACACTGAAGCTTTCTTT. Translating gives CASSYRQGYLDTEAFF.

This clone showed up just a few times. The chain is built from TRBV11-1 and TRBJ2-3; D might be TRBD1 (6 bases). V lost 5 bases and J 2 bases, leaving 11 bases between the germline ends. The CDR3 spans 14 residues. Germline V CDR1 and CDR2: SGHAT, FQDESV (reference sequence). The CDR3 protein is CASSRDKYTDTQYF. DNA of the CDR3: TGTGCCAGCAGCCGGGACAAATACACAGATACGCAGTATTTT. Full variable domain (missing parts from reference TRBV11-1 and TRBJ2-3): EAEVAQSPRYKITEKSQAVAFWCDPISGHATLYWYRQILGQGPELLVQFQDESVVDDSQLPKDRFSAERLKGVDSTLKIQPAELGDSAMYLCASSRDKYTDTQYFGPGTRLTVL.

The chain recombines TRBV6-2 or TRBV6-3 with TRBJ1-2; D ambiguous. V dropped 3 bases and J dropped 2 bases, with 10 bases sitting between them. The CDR3 totals 14 residues. Germline CDR1 and CDR2: MNHEY and SVGEGT. CDR3 sequence (DNA): TGTGCCAGCAGTTATGGGTTAAGGAACTATGGCTACACCTTC. The encoded protein is CASSYGLRNYGYTF.

This clone appeared a few times. The chain is built from TRBV4-1 and TRBJ1-5; tentatively, D is TRBD1 (5 bases). Germline V lookup: CDR1 MGHRA, CDR2 YSYEKL. This CDR3 contains 14 residues. V lost 4 bases and J 4 bases, leaving 11 bases between the germline ends. DNA of the CDR3: TGCGCCAGCAGCCTATCAGGGATGAATCAGCCCCAGCATTTT. Its translation is CASSLSGMNQPQHF.

The CDR3 loop is CAGPLPAGQIYGYTF. The CDR3, as DNA: TGTGCCGGCCCGTTACCCGCGGGACAGATATATGGCTACACCTTC. The chain has TRBV30 and TRBJ1-2; TRBD1 agrees at 7 bases. The CDR3 length is 15 residues. V dropped 8 bases and J dropped 5; count of bases not matched to a gene: 17. Germline loops: CDR1 GTSNPN, CDR2 SVGIG (reference sequence). Full variable domain (rest looked up from reference TRBV30 and TRBJ1-2): SQTIHQWPATLVQPVGSPLSLECTVEGTSNPNLYWYRQAAGRGLQLLFYSVGIGQISSEVPQNLSASRPQDRQFILSSKKLLLSDSGFYLCAGPLPAGQIYGYTFGSGTRLTVV.

Turning to this clone: At one end, the junction sequence differs from germline, possibly due to a read error. This chain uses TRBV7-9 with TRBJ1-2; 11 bases agree with TRBD1. This CDR3 contains 15 residues. CDR1 is SEHNR, CDR2 FQNEAQ, per germline (reference sequence). The CDR3 DNA sequence: TGTACCAGCAGCTTCGGACAGGGGGCAAACTATGGCTACACCTTC. It encodes CTSSFGQGANYGYTF.

As regards this clone: The sample contains more than one DNA sequence encoding this CDR3. The V call is TRBV28, the J call TRBJ1-5, with 7 nucleotides matching TRBD1. Germline V lookup: CDR1 MDHEN, CDR2 SYDVKM. V shed 6 bases, J shed 2 bases, and the junction held 4 bases outside the gene matches. The CDR3 is made up of 14 amino acids. The CDR3 reads CASSPGQGNQPQHF. For the CDR3, the DNA is TGTGCCAGCAGCCCTGGACAGGGCAATCAGCCCCAGCATTTT.

This rearrangement joins TRBV7-6 to TRBJ1-3, with a possible D match to TRBD1 (6 bases). Looked up from germline, CDR1 is SGHVS and CDR2 is FNYEAQ. The V end was cut by 0 bases, the J end by 1 base, with 13 bases between. The CDR3 spans 17 residues. The CDR3 DNA reads as TGTGCCAGCAGCTTAGCCCCCCCGACAGGATCTGGAAACACCATATATTTT. It yields the protein CASSLAPPTGSGNTIYF.

This rearrangement joins TRBV5-4 to TRBJ1-2; D is unclear. Germline CDR1 reads SGHNT; CDR2 reads YYREEE (reference sequence). Trimming stripped 3 bases from V and 7 bases from J, with 16 bases between. CDR3 length equals 14 residues. Here the CDR3 reads CASSSLLTTRGYTF. Written as DNA, the CDR3 is TGTGCCAGCAGCTCCCTCTTGACAACTCGTGGCTACACCTTC.

This chain joins TRBV30 and TRBJ1-1; 10 bases align to TRBD1. Germline trimming cut 0 bases from V and 6 bases from J; bases unmatched to any gene: 4. This CDR3 comprises 14 residues. CDR1 and CDR2 from the germline V gene are GTSNPN and SVGIG (reference sequence). The CDR3 DNA sequence: TGTGCCTGGAGTGTACGGGACAGGGGAGCTGAAGCTTTCTTT. It translates to CAWSVRDRGAEAFF. Drawing the rest from reference TRBV30 and TRBJ1-1, the complete variable domain is SQTIHQWPATLVQPVGSPLSLECTVEGTSNPNLYWYRQAAGRGLQLLFYSVGIGQISSEVPQNLSASRPQDRQFILSSKKLLLSDSGFYLCAWSVRDRGAEAFFGQGTRLTVV.

V usage is TRBV19 and J usage is TRBJ2-5, with D maybe TRBD1 (6 bases). This CDR3 comprises 15 residues. Germline CDR1 LNHDA, CDR2 SQIVND (reference sequence). Trimming cost V 5 bases and J 4 bases, with 17 bases left between them. Here the CDR3 reads CASSAQGWGGETQYF. Written as DNA, the CDR3 is TGTGCCAGTAGTGCGCAGGGGTGGGGCGGAGAGACCCAGTACTTC.

This chain links TRBV14 with TRBJ2-3, with 9 bases aligning to TRBD2. CDR3 length: 15 amino acids. V lost 5 bases, J lost 1 base, and 4 bases stayed unmatched. CDR1 and CDR2 from the germline V gene are SGHDN and FVKESK. Here the CDR3 DNA reads TGTGCCAGCAGCGCTGCGGGGGGGCGCACAGATACGCAGTATTTT. Protein product: CASSAAGGRTDTQYF.

This clone was detected once. V gene TRBV2 combines with J gene TRBJ1-5; 7 bases align to TRBD1. This CDR3 spans 15 amino acids. V shed 5 bases, J shed 0 bases, and the junction held 4 bases outside the gene matches. Germline V gene lookup returns CDR1 SNHLY and CDR2 FYNNEI. The chain's CDR3 is CASSRDSYSNQPQHF. The CDR3 DNA reads as TGTGCCAGCAGTCGGGACAGTTATAGCAATCAGCCCCAGCATTTT.

This sequence joins TRBV5-1 and TRBJ2-3; 9 bases agree with TRBD1. The CDR3 is 16 residues long. Losses at the gene ends were 0 bases for V and 2 bases for J; bases not matched to a gene: 4. Germline V gene sequence: CDR1 SGHRS, CDR2 YFSETQ. CDR3 nucleotide sequence: TGCGCCAGCAGCTTGGGGGACAGGGAAGACACAGATACGCAGTATTTT. The encoded protein is CASSLGDREDTDTQYF.

The chain combines TRBV5-1 with TRBJ1-2; 9 bases map to TRBD1. The CDR3 loop spans 14 amino acids. V lost 4 bases to trimming and J lost 6 bases; unmatched junction nucleotides: 7. Per germline, CDR1 SGHRS and CDR2 YFSETQ. The CDR3 is CASSTGQGVNGYTF. As DNA, the CDR3 is TGCGCCAGCAGCACGGGACAGGGAGTAAATGGCTACACCTTC.

This chain links TRBV19 with TRBJ2-1; TRBD2 agrees at 11 bases. The CDR3 runs 18 residues. Germline V gene lookup returns CDR1 LNHDA and CDR2 SQIVND (reference sequence). Trimming cost V 4 bases and J 0 bases; bases outside gene matches: 8. CDR3 region: CASSKKPGLADSYNEQFF. DNA of the CDR3: TGTGCCAGTAGTAAAAAACCGGGACTAGCGGACTCCTACAATGAGCAGTTCTTC.

The V gene is TRBV19, the J gene TRBJ1-2; D not resolved. This CDR3 comprises 13 residues. Looked up from germline, CDR1 is LNHDA and CDR2 is SQIVND (reference sequence). Trimming stripped 7 bases from V and 2 bases from J, with 11 bases between. The DNA for the CDR3 is TGTGCCAGTAACATCTTTCCCAACTATGGCTACACCTTC. Amino acids: CASNIFPNYGYTF.

The V call is TRBV10-3, the J call TRBJ2-2, with D possibly being TRBD1 or TRBD2 (5 bases each). Germline loops: CDR1 ENHRY, CDR2 SYGVKD. There are 15 residues in the CDR3. Between the trimmed V and J ends, which lost 2 bases and 3 bases, there was a span of 10 bases. The CDR3 loop reads CAISEATGHTGELFF. The CDR3 nucleotides are TGTGCCATCAGTGAGGCGACGGGGCACACCGGGGAGCTGTTTTTT.

This clone was counted once. The rearrangement uses TRBV3-1 (or the pseudogene TRBV3-2) and TRBJ2-3; D is perhaps TRBD2 (5 bases). This CDR3 spans 14 amino acids. The germline gives CDR1 LGHDT, CDR2 YNNKEL (reference sequence). V was shortened by 1 base and J by 1 base, with 6 bases between the two germline ends. CDR3 coding DNA: TGTGCCAGCAGCCAAGCCGGGGGCACAGATACGCAGTATTTT. Amino acid sequence: CASSQAGGTDTQYF.

CDR3 DNA sequence: TGTGCCAGTAGTATTAGTCTAGCGGGAGGGGCGAAAGCCAAAAACATTCAGTACTTC. Residues: CASSISLAGGAKAKNIQYF. The chain uses TRBV19 and TRBJ2-4, with 12 bases lining up with TRBD2. After removal of 3 bases from V and 0 bases from J, the junction contained 9 bases not matched to a gene. CDR3 size: 19 residues. CDR1 and CDR2 from the germline V gene are LNHDA and SQIVND (reference sequence).

The chain carries TRBV30 and TRBJ1-5; D gene ambiguous. The V and J ends lost 1 base and 4 bases respectively, with 11 bases between them. The CDR3 spans 14 residues. The germline V gene has CDR1 GTSNPN and CDR2 SVGIG (reference sequence). As DNA, the CDR3 is TGTGCCTGGAGTGCCACTTCAAGAAATCAGCCCCAGCATTTT. The encoded protein is CAWSATSRNQPQHF.

This chain uses TRBV7-9 with TRBJ1-2; tentative D call: TRBD1 (5 bases). There are 13 residues in the CDR3. The germline V gene has CDR1 SEHNR and CDR2 FQNEAQ (reference sequence). V was clipped by 7 bases and J by 2 bases, with 11 bases between them. CDR3: CASKTQGNYGYTF. The DNA of the CDR3 is TGTGCCAGCAAGACTCAGGGAAACTATGGCTACACCTTC.

CDR3 region: CAGSDTQVYEQYF. CDR3 sequence (DNA): TGTGCCGGGTCGGACACCCAAGTCTACGAGCAGTACTTC. The chain recombines TRBV30 with TRBJ2-7; maybe TRBD1 (5 bases). Trimming took 8 bases from V and 3 from J, leaving 17 bases between them. Per the germline V gene, CDR1 is GTSNPN and CDR2 is SVGIG (reference sequence). The CDR3 consists of 13 residues. The full variable domain, completed using reference TRBV30 and TRBJ2-7, is SQTIHQWPATLVQPVGSPLSLECTVEGTSNPNLYWYRQAAGRGLQLLFYSVGIGQISSEVPQNLSASRPQDRQFILSSKKLLLSDSGFYLCAGSDTQVYEQYFGPGTRLTVT.

The chain links TRBV4-1 to TRBJ2-7; TRBD2 matches 10 bases. This CDR3 has 14 residues. V lost 3 bases, J lost 3 bases, and 2 bases stayed unmatched. CDR1 and CDR2 from the germline V gene are MGHRA and YSYEKL. CDR3 protein: CASSQGLAIYEQYF. CDR3 nucleotide sequence: TGCGCCAGCAGCCAGGGACTAGCGATCTACGAGCAGTACTTC.

The chain carries TRBV2 and TRBJ2-7; TRBD2 agrees at 15 bases. There are 13 residues in the CDR3. V trimming: 8 bases; J trimming: 7 bases; junction bases outside the gene matches: 3. The germline CDR1 and CDR2 sequences are SNHLY and FYNNEI. The CDR3 nucleotides are TGTGCCAGCTCCGGGACTAGCGGGGGGGAGCAGTACTTC. Its translation is CASSGTSGGEQYF.